The rows below give T cell receptor beta chains drawn from one sample of a study of blood T cell repertoires in COVID-19. Clones were sequenced by immunoSEQ multiplex PCR, and TCRdb holds only the in-frame ones, with some missing. The sample lists 150,000 to 200,000 clones, around 80% occurring once. Source material: peripheral blood. The receptor source for this set is an elderly woman with active or convalescent COVID-19. Both conserved end residues are part of each CDR3. The order of the fields is D gene, clone size, V gene, J gene, CDR3 DNA, CDR3 protein. A D gene is named only where the DNA matches it firmly. Some rows mark clone size as missing; the rest say once, few, many or name a class of expanded clone.

>TRBD1|few|TRBV28|TRBJ2-7
TGTGCCAGCAAAAGGGACAGGTACCTATGGTACTTC
CASKRDRYLWYF
>-|-|TRBV6-1|TRBJ1-2
TGTGCCAGCAGTGAGGACAGTAGAAACCTCTATGGCTACACCTTC
CASSEDSRNLYGYTF
>TRBD2|-|TRBV11-2|TRBJ2-5
TGTGCCAGCAGCCTCGGGAGGGGAGGAAGAGAGACCCAGTACTTC
CASSLGRGGRETQYF
>-|-|TRBV30|TRBJ1-3
TGTGCCTGGACTTCAGACTCTGGAAACACCATATATTTT
CAWTSDSGNTIYF
>TRBD1|-|TRBV10-3|TRBJ1-5
TGTGCCATCAGCGGGACAGGGTATCAGCCCCAGCATTTT
CAISGTGYQPQHF
>TRBD1|-|TRBV7-2|TRBJ2-3
TGTGCCAGCAGCTTATCGGCCAGGGGGCAAGCAGATACGCAGTATTTT
CASSLSARGQADTQYF
>-|-|TRBV19|TRBJ1-5
TGTGCCAGTAGTATAGGAGGGTCGGGGGATCAGCCCCAGCATTTT
CASSIGGSGDQPQHF
>-|-|TRBV3-1/TRBV3-2|TRBJ1-5
TGTGCCAGCAGCCAAGGAGCCGCAGGTAATAATCAGCCCCAGCATTTT
CASSQGAAGNNQPQHF
>-|-|TRBV5-1|TRBJ2-1
TGCGCCAGCAGCTTGGGACAGCAATTCTACAATGAGCAGTTCTTC
CASSLGQQFYNEQFF
>-|-|TRBV28|TRBJ1-2
TGTGCCAGTACCGAGACAGGATATGGCTACACCTTC
CASTETGYGYTF
>-|-|TRBV9|TRBJ1-2
TGTGCCAGCAGCGTAGACGGGAGGCTGAATGGCTACACCTTC
CASSVDGRLNGYTF
>-|-|TRBV9|TRBJ1-2
TGTGCCAGCAGCGTAGGATTCGCAGGGGACTATGGCTACACCTTC
CASSVGFAGDYGYTF
>-|-|TRBV6-5|TRBJ2-2
TGTGCCAGCAGTACAATAAGACAGGACTTAGGGGAGCTGTTTTTT
CASSTIRQDLGELFF
>-|-|TRBV28|TRBJ1-2
TGTGCCAGCAACCTCCGGGGGTTTGGCTACACCTTC
CASNLRGFGYTF
>-|once|TRBV18|TRBJ2-2
TGTGCCAGCTCACCACCGAGGGACACCGGGGAGCTGTTTTTT
CASSPPRDTGELFF
>-|-|TRBV5-1|TRBJ1-5
TGCGCCAGCAGAGAGGACAGCTCCAATCAGCCCCAGCATTTT
CASREDSSNQPQHF
>-|-|TRBV7-2|TRBJ2-7
TGTGCCAGCAGCTTAGGGGGCACCTCCTACGAGCAGTACTTC
CASSLGGTSYEQYF
>-|once|TRBV18|TRBJ1-4
TGTGCCAGCTCCGGCAGCGTTCTTGGTGAAAAACTGTTTTTT
CASSGSVLGEKLFF
>-|-|TRBV12-3/TRBV12-4|TRBJ2-3
TGTGCCAGCAGGGAGCACACAGATACGCAGTATTTT
CASREHTDTQYF
>-|few|TRBV3-1/TRBV3-2|TRBJ1-1
TGTGCCAGCAGCCGACTGACAGAGAACACTGAAGCTTTCTTT
CASSRLTENTEAFF
>TRBD1|-|TRBV18|TRBJ2-5
TGTGCCAGCGCCCCGGACAGGCTAATACAAGAGACCCAGTACTTC
CASAPDRLIQETQYF
>-|-|TRBV12-3/TRBV12-4|TRBJ1-2
TGTGCCAGCACTTTTGCAGTTGGCTACACCTTC
CASTFAVGYTF
>-|-|TRBV19|TRBJ1-1
TGTGCCACCGTGCCAATAACAGGGAACACTGAAGCTTTCTTT
CATVPITGNTEAFF
>-|once|TRBV5-1|TRBJ1-2
TGCGCCAGCAGCTTGGCCGCCTCGACAGAAACTTATGGCTACACCTTC
CASSLAASTETYGYTF
>-|-|TRBV7-2|TRBJ1-6
TGTGCCAGCAGCTTAGGACAGGTCGTAAATTCACCCCTCCACTTT
CASSLGQVVNSPLHF
>TRBD1|few|TRBV19|TRBJ2-3
TGTGCCAGTAGTATTTCGCAGGGGGCCAGCACAGATACGCAGTATTTT
CASSISQGASTDTQYF
>-|-|TRBV29-1|TRBJ1-5
TGCAGCGTTATGATGGGAGGAAGCAATCAGCCCCAGCATTTT
CSVMMGGSNQPQHF
>-|-|TRBV7-8|TRBJ1-1
TGTGCCAGCAGCTTAGTAGCCGGGAACACTGAAGCTTTCTTT
CASSLVAGNTEAFF
>-|-|TRBV4-1|TRBJ1-2
TGCGCCAGCAGCCAAGGTCCTGCGGGGCATGGCTACACCTTC
CASSQGPAGHGYTF
>TRBD2|-|TRBV28|TRBJ2-1
TGTGCCAGCAGTCCCGGCCCGGGACTAGCCTATGAGCAGTTCTTC
CASSPGPGLAYEQFF
>TRBD1|-|TRBV10-3|TRBJ1-2
TGTGCCACTGAGGACAGGGATAACTATGGCTACACCTTC
CATEDRDNYGYTF